A selection of T cell receptor beta chains follows, all from one sample in a study of human T cells and chemical hapten exposure. Each CDR3 protein is one row after TCRdb ran MiXCR on the RACE reads. This table has around 71,000 distinct CDR3 sequences, 9.8% appearing once. Sequencing was performed on whole blood, taken in connection with sensitization to the hapten diphenylcyclopropenone (DPC). The source of these receptors is a middle-aged woman with alopecia areata. Some clones in this sample may be carry-over from other donors' samples. Each CDR3 is given with its conserved first and last residue. The order of the fields is V gene, J gene, D gene, CDR3 length, clone size, CDR3 DNA, CDR3 protein. D genes are given only for firm matches. Clone size, where shown, is once, few, many, or a class for clones that have expanded.

>TRBV6-1|TRBJ1-2|TRBD1|15|-
TGTGCCAGCAGTGAAGCGACCACAGGGGGCTATGGCTACACCTTC
CASSEATTGGYGYTF
>TRBV25-1|TRBJ2-7|TRBD2|13|many
TGTGCCAGTCTAAGTAGCGGGGGCTACGAGCAGTACTTC
CASLSSGGYEQYF
>TRBV20-1|TRBJ2-7|TRBD2|15|-
TGCAGTGCTAGAGATCTAGCGGGAGGAACCTACGAGCAGTACTTC
CSARDLAGGTYEQYF
>TRBV9|TRBJ2-5|TRBD1|14|many
TGTGCCAGCAGCGTAGAACACAGGGGCGAGACCCAGTACTTC
CASSVEHRGETQYF
>TRBV6-1|TRBJ2-5|-|15|-
TGTGCCAGCAGTGAAATTGCGGGGGCTCAAGAGACCCAGTACTTC
CASSEIAGAQETQYF
>TRBV2|TRBJ2-3|-|11|many
TGTGCCAGCAGTGAAGGGGGGCGTCTGTATTTT
CASSEGGRLYF
>TRBV19|TRBJ1-5|-|15|few
TGTGCCAGTAGTATCGTATTCAATAGCAATCAGCCCCAGCATTTT
CASSIVFNSNQPQHF
>TRBV5-6|TRBJ1-5|-|14|many
TGTGCCAGCAGCTCTCAGGGCGCCAATCAGCCCCAGCATTTT
CASSSQGANQPQHF
>TRBV11-1|TRBJ1-1|-|14|many
TGTGCCAGCAGCTTAGTATATCCGGGCACTGAAGCTTTCTTT
CASSLVYPGTEAFF
>TRBV10-3|TRBJ2-2|TRBD1|15|-
TGTGCCATCGGAAAGGGACAGGGAGGAACCGGGGAGCTGTTTTTT
CAIGKGQGGTGELFF
>TRBV28|TRBJ2-7|TRBD2|14|many
TGTGCCAGCAGCCCTAGCGGGGGGGCCGGCGAGCAGTACTTC
CASSPSGGAGEQYF
>TRBV6-2/TRBV6-3|TRBJ2-1|TRBD1|15|few
TGTGCCAGCAGTTACAGGGGGACAGCACCCAATGAGCAGTTCTTC
CASSYRGTAPNEQFF
>TRBV19|TRBJ1-5|-|12|-
TGTGCCAGTAGGATGCGGAATCAGCCCCAGCATTTT
CASRMRNQPQHF
>TRBV7-9|TRBJ2-2|-|14|many
TGTGCCAGCAGCTTAAGTGTCATCCCCGGGGAGCTGTTTTTT
CASSLSVIPGELFF
>TRBV5-4|TRBJ1-1|-|11|many
TGTGCCAGCAGCATCCGGACTGAAGTTTTCTTT
CASSIRTEVFF
>TRBV3-1|TRBJ1-3|-|15|many
TGTGCCAGCAGCCAAGCAGGGTTTACTGGAAACACCATATATTTT
CASSQAGFTGNTIYF
>TRBV7-2|TRBJ1-2|TRBD1|16|many
TGTGCCAGCAGCTCAGCTGGGACAGCTTTATCATATGGCTACACCTTC
CASSSAGTALSYGYTF
>TRBV5-6|TRBJ1-3|-|14|many
TGTGCCAGCAGCCTAGGACCCTCTGGAAACACCATATATTTT
CASSLGPSGNTIYF